This TCR beta chain was recorded in a study of shared clonotypes between healthy human individuals (TCRdb year 2020). Notes on the research overall: The cohort comprised two women and a few men aged 18 to 49 years. Between about 0.94 and 8.9 billion PBMCs per donor were obtained by leukapheresis. For each donor, CD4 naive and CD4 memory were each given three plates, CD8 naive was given two plates, and CD8 memory was given one plate. To estimate repertoire size and how much clonotype sharing occurs between individuals, the study deeply sequenced the blood TCR repertoires of five healthy adults. To increase sequencing depth and limit assay-specific biases, different laboratories used diverse techniques to prepare libraries and sequence TCR repertoires. Study-level results and caveats: Based on pairwise subsampling, the degree of clonotype sharing among donors was expected to be affected by sequencing depth. Incomplete sequencing was indicated by rarefaction of sorted-subset datasets, despite the large sequencing depth. Sampling was restricted to blood, and TCR repertoires in tissue are likely to differ from TCR repertoires in blood. Larger estimated clonotype richness was generally found for naive subsets than for memory subsets. Clonotypes shared by all four sorted-subset donors showed higher generation probabilities than non-shared clonotypes. Sharing across four donors was observed for approximately 5% of naive CD4, about 4% of naive CD8, 2.3% of memory CD4, and around 0.4% of memory CD8 clonotypes. Because the study included only a small number of donors, the genetic and exposure-history diversity represented was limited.

Donors were healthy HIV-negative adults with no recently reported acute infections or vaccinations. Every donor was a Caucasian adult living in Nashville, Tennessee, USA. CD4+ T cells were enriched by magnetic negative selection, after which naive cells were positively selected on CD45RA and the negative fraction was taken as the memory subset. Blood was obtained by leukapheresis, after which PBMCs were separated by Ficoll-Histopaque density gradient centrifugation and cryopreserved in liquid nitrogen vapor phase. Analytical flow cytometry was used to check the purity and quantity of each magnetically sorted T cell population. From each sorted fraction, genomic DNA was isolated and quantified by UV absorbance on a Nanodrop 2000c. The CDR3 numbers 13 residues from cysteine through phenylalanine. Solely the CDR3 DNA is kept, with 39 bases framed from the first base. For CDR1 and CDR2, the germline V gene lists ENHRY and SYGVKD. V is shortened by 4 bases, J by 7 bases, and the region joining them spans 10 bases.

For this clone: Its antigen remains undetermined. Per-base qualities were not stored, and no clone one base away is much larger.

TCR CDR3 regions were amplified from genomic DNA by multiplex PCR using the deep immunoSEQ assay. Extracted genomic DNA from each cell subset was distributed evenly across all wells of several immunoSEQ 96-well plates, and each plate was treated as a replicate. For sorted subsets, each replicate PCR was loaded with 200 to 250 ng genomic DNA, equivalent to about 30,000 T cell genomes. The purified libraries were quantified using a Qubit 3.0 fluorometer, sized with a Bioanalyzer 2100, and then quantified again using the KAPA Library Quantification kit. Every immunoSEQ 96-well plate was sequenced on a separate single-read 150-cycle Illumina NextSeq 550 flow cell. The paper's processing steps were these. The immunoSEQ output contained only junctional sequences without quality scores, so filtering could not match that applied to full-length reads. To assign V/J genes and CDR3, sequences were annotated against IMGT germline references using PyIR, a Python wrapper for IgBLAST v1.9. Reads were filtered out if the reads had weak V/J assignments (E-value above 1e-6), no CDR3, stop codons, out-of-frame junctions, or ambiguous translated residues. V3J clonotypes were defined as sequences sharing the same inferred V gene, J gene, and CDR3 amino acid sequence. Percentage overlap between repertoires was calculated by dividing the number of shared unique clonotypes by the size of the smaller repertoire. Three approaches were used to assess repertoire richness: RTK rarefaction, the Chao1 estimator, and Recon v2.1 estimates of unobserved clonotypes. For all TCRbeta clonotypes obtained by the gDNA method from a handful of donors, generation probabilities were computed with OLGA. TCRdb limited this immuneACCESS table to in-frame rearrangements with V and J called. A share of clones is missing; checked studies link under half to unresolved V genes, and the rest is unexplained. V, J and clone size are those of that table, while D and trimming were read from the DNA. In all, the sample holds around 720,000 clones, and about three quarters of those were seen once. The ten largest account for under 2% of the sample.

The sequence was obtained from a woman aged 25 to 45 in good health. Sequenced input: memory CD4+ T cells sorted from blood. Sample cell subset or site, as interpreted from the label and publication: CD45RA-negative fraction. This chain is built from TRBV10-3 and TRBJ1-4, and TRBD1 may be the D gene, going by 5 matching bases. The CDR3 is CAISAGGGEKLFF. The sequence in DNA is TGTGCCATCAGTGCTGGGGGGGGTGAAAAACTGTTTTTT.